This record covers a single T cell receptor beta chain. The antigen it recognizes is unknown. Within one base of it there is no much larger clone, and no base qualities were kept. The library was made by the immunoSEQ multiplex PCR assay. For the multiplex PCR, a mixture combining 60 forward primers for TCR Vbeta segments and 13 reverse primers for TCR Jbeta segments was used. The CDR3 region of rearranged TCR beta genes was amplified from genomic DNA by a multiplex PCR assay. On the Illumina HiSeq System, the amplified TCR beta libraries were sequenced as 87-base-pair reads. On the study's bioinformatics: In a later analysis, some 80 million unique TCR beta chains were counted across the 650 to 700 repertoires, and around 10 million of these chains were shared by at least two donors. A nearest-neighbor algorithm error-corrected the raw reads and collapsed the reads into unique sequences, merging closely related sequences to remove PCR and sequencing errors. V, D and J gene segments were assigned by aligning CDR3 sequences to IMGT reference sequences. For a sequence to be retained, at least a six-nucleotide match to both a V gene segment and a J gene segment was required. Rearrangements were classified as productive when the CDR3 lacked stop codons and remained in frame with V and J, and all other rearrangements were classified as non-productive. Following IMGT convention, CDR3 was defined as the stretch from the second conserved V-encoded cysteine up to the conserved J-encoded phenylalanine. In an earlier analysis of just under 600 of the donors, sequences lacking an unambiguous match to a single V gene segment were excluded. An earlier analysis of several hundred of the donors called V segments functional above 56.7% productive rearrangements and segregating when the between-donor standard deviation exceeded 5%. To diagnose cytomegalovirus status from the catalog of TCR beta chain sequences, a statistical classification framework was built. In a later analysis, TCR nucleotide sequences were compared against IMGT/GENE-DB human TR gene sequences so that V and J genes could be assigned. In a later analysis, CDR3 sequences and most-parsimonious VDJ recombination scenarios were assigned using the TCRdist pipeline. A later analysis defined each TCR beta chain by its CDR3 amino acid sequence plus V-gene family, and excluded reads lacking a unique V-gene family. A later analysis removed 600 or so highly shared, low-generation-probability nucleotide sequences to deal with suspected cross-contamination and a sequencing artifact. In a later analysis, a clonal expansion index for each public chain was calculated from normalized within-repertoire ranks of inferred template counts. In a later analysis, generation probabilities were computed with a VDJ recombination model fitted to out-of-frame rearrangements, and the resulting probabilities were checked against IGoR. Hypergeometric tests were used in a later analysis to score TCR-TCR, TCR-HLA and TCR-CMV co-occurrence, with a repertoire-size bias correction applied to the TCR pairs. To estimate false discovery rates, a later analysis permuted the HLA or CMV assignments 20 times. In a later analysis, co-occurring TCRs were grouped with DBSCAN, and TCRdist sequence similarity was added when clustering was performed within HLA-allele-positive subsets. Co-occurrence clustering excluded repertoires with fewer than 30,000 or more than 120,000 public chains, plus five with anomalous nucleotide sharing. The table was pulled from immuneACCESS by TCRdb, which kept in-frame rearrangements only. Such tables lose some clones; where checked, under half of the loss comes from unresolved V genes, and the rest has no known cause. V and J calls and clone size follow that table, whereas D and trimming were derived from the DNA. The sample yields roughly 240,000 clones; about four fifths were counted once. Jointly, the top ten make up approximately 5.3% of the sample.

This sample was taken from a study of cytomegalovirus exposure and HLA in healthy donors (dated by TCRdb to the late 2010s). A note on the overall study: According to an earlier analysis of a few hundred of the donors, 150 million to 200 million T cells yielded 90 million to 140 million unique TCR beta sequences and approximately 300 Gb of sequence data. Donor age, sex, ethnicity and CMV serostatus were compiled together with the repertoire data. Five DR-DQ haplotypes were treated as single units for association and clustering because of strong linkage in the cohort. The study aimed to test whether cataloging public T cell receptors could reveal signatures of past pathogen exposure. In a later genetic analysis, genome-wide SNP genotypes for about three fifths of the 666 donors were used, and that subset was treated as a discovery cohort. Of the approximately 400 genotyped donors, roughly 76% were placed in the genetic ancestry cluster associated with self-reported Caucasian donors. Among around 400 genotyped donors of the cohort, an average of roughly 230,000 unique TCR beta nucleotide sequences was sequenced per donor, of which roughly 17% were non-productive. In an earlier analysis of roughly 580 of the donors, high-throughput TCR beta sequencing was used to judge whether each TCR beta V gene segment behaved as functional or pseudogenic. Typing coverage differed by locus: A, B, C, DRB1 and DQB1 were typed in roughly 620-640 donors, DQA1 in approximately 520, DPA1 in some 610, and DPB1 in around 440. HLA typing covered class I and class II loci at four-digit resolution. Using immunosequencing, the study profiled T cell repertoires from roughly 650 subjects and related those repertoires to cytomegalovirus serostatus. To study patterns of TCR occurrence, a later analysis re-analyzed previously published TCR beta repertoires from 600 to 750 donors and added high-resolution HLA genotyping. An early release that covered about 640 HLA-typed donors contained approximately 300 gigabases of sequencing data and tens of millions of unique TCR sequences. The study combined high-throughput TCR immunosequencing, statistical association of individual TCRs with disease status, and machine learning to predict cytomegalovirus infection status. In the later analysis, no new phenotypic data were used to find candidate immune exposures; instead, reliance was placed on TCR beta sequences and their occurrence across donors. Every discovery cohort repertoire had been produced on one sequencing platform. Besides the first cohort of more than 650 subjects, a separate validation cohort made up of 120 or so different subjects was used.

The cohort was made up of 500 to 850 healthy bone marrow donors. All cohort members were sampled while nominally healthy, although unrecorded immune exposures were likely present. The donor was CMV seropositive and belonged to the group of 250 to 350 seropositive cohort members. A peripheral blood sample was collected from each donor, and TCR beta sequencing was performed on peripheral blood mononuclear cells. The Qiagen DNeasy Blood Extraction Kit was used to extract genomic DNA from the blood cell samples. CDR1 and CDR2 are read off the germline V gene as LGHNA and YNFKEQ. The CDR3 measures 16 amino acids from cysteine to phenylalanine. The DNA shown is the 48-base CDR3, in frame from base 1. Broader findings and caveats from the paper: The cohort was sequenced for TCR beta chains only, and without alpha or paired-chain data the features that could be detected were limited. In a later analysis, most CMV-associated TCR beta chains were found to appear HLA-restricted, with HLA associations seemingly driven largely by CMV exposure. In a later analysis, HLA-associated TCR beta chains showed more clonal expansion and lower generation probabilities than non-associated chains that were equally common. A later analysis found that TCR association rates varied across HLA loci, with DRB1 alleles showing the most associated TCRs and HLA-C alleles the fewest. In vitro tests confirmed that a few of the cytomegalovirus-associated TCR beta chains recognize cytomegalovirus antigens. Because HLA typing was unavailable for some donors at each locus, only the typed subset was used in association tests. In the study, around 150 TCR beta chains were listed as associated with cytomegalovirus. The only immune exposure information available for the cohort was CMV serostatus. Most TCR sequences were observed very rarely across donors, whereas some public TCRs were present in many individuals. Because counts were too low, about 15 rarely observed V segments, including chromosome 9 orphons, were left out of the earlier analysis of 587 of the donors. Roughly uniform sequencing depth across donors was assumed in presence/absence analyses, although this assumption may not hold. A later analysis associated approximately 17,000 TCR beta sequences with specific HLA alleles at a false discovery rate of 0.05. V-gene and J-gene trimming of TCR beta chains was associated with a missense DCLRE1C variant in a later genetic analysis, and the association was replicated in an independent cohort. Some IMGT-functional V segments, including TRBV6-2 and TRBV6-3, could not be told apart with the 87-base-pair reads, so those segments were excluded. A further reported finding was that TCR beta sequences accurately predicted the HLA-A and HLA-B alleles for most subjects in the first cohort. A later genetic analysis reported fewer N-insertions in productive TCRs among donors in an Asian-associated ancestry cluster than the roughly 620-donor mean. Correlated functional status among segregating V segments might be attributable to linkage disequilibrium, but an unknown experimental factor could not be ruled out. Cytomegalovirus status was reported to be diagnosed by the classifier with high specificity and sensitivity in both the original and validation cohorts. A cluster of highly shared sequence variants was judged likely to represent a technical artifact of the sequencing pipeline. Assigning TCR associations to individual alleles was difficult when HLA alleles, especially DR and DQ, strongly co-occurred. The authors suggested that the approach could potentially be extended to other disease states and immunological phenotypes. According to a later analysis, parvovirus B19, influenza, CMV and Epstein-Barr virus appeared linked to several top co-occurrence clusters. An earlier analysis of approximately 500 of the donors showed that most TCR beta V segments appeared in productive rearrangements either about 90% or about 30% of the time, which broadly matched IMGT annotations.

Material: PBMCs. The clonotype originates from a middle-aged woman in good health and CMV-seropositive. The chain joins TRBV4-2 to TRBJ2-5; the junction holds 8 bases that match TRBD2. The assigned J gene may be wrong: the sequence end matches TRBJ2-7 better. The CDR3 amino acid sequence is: CASSQDASGSSYEQYF. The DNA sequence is TGTGCCAGCAGCCAAGATGCGAGCGGGAGCTCCTACGAGCAGTACTTC.